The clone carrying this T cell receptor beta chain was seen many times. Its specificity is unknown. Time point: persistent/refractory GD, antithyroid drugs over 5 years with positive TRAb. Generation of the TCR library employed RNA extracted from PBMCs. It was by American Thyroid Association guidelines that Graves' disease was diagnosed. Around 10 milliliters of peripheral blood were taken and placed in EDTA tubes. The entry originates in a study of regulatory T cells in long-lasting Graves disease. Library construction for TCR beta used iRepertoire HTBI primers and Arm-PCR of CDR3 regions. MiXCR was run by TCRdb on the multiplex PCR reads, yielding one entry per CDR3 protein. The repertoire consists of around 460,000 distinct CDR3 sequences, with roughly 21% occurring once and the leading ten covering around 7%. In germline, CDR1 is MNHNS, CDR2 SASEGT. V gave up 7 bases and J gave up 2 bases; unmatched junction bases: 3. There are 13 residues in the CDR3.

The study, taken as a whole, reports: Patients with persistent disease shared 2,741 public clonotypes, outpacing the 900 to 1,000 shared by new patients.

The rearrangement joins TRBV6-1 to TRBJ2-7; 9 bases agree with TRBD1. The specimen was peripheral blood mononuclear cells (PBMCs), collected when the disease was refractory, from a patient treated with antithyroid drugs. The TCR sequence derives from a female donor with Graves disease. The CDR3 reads CASTRDRAYEQYF. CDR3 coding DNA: TGTGCCAGCACCCGGGACAGGGCCTACGAGCAGTACTTC.